This T cell receptor beta chain came from a study of T cell changes during pregnancy in multiple sclerosis. Data came from immunoSEQ multiplex PCR; TCRdb stores just in-frame clones and leaves some out. The sample records 39,000 or so clones, 85% to 95% being singletons. This clone was detected once. Sequenced material: CD8+ T cells from peripheral blood mononuclear cells, taken in the third trimester of pregnancy. The clonotype comes from a female donor with multiple sclerosis, enrolled in a pregnancy study.

The DNA of the CDR3 is TGTGCCTTAAGGCTAGCGGGATGGGCAGATACGCAGTATTTT. This codes for CALRLAGWADTQYF. The gene calls are TRBV6-1 and TRBJ2-3; TRBD2 agrees at 9 bases. The J segment lost 4 bases and the V segment lost 11 bases, leaving 10 bases of the junction unmatched. CDR1 MNHNS and CDR2 SASEGT come from the germline V gene. The CDR3 is 14 residues long.